The entry below gives a single TCR beta chain sequence along with its context. This entry belongs to a study of control samples from healthy donors and cancer patients. Assay used: immunoSEQ multiplex PCR; TCRdb lists only in-frame clones, some missing. The data show around 41,000 clones, 83% seen once. The germline V gene has CDR1 LNHDA and CDR2 SQIVND (reference sequence). Between the trimmed V and J ends, which lost 5 bases and 1 base, there was a span of 11 bases. The CDR3 spans 14 residues. The chain carries TRBV19 and TRBJ2-5; maybe TRBD2 (5 bases). The sequence was obtained from a woman aged 60 to 75 with lung cancer. Sequenced sample: PBMCs. In DNA, the CDR3 is TGTGCCAGTAGTGCCTGGGAGTCCCAAGAGACCCAGTACTTC. Its protein product is CASSAWESQETQYF.